These 28 T cell receptor beta chains were all obtained from the same sample, sequenced in a study of blood T cell repertoires in COVID-19. Here immunoSEQ multiplex PCR was the method, and the copy in TCRdb shows in-frame clones only, minus some. The sample lists about 120,000 clones, roughly three quarters occurring once. Sequencing input: peripheral blood. These receptors were taken from an elderly woman with acute or convalescent COVID-19.

This clone has only a few counts. The chain employs TRBV5-6 and TRBJ1-1; D is perhaps TRBD1 (5 bases). CDR1 is SGHDT and CDR2 is YYEEEE in the germline V gene. The CDR3 covers 16 residues. Trimming took 4 bases from V and 1 from J, leaving 17 bases between them. This CDR3 reads CASSALGDGRNTEAFF. CDR3 coding DNA: TGTGCCAGCAGCGCTCTAGGGGATGGAAGGAACACTGAAGCTTTCTTT. Complete variable domain (other parts from reference TRBV5-6 and TRBJ1-1): DAGVTQSPTHLIKTRGQQVTLRCSPKSGHDTVSWYQQALGQGPQFIFQYYEEEERQRGNFPDRFSGHQFPNYSSELNVNALLLGDSALYLCASSALGDGRNTEAFFGQGTRLTVV.

This chain links TRBV2 with TRBJ2-5; TRBD2 aligns across 8 bases. This CDR3 is 13 amino acids long. Germline CDR1 SNHLY, CDR2 FYNNEI. The ends lost 5 bases at V and 5 bases at J; junction bases unmatched: 4. The CDR3 DNA reads TGTGCCAGCAGTACGGGACTAGAGGAGACCCAGTACTTC. This sequence encodes CASSTGLEETQYF.

The chain couples TRBV5-4 to TRBJ2-5; D uncertain. Germline V gives CDR1 SGHNT, CDR2 YYREEE (reference sequence). V was pared by 2 bases and J by 5 bases, with 7 bases between. There are 12 residues in the CDR3. The CDR3 nucleotides read TGTGCCAGCAGCTTCAAGGAGGAGACCCAGTACTTC. As protein: CASSFKEETQYF.

The J gene is TRBJ1-1, the V gene TRBV7-2; no clear D. Trimming cost V 5 bases and J 1 base, with 14 bases left between them. The CDR3 consists of 15 residues. Germline CDR1 reads SGHTA; CDR2 reads FQGNSA. As DNA, the CDR3 is TGTGCCAGCAGCCCCGGGAGGGCGGGGAACACTGAAGCTTTCTTT. Protein: CASSPGRAGNTEAFF.

The gene calls are TRBV7-6 and TRBJ1-3; the D gene is possibly TRBD1 (5 bases). This CDR3 is built from 16 residues. CDR1 is SGHVS, CDR2 FNYEAQ, per germline. Trimming removed 4 bases from V and 3 bases from J, with 16 bases in between. CDR3 region: CASSSRLREVGNTIYF. Here the CDR3 DNA reads TGTGCCAGCAGCTCCAGACTCAGGGAGGTTGGAAACACCATATATTTT.

The chain uses TRBV15 and TRBJ2-7; tentative D call: TRBD2 (6 bases). The CDR3 is 14 amino acids. Germline V CDR1 and CDR2: LNHNV, YYDKDF (reference sequence). Trimming left V 4 bases short and J 0 bases short, with 10 bases between. CDR3 sequence reads: CATSIGLSSYEQYF. The DNA of the CDR3 is TGTGCCACCAGCATAGGACTATCCTCCTACGAGCAGTACTTC. The full variable domain, its missing parts supplied by reference TRBV15 and TRBJ2-7, is DAMVIQNPRYQVTQFGKPVTLSCSQTLNHNVMYWYQQKSSQAPKLLFHYYDKDFNNEADTPDNFQSRRPNTSFCFLDIRSPGLGDTAMYLCATSIGLSSYEQYFGPGTRLTVT.

This clone was observed once. The chain links TRBV7-3 to TRBJ1-1, with 9 bases matching TRBD1. V was pared by 3 bases and J by 7 bases, with 6 bases of the junction left unmatched. The CDR3 totals 14 residues. Per the germline V gene, CDR1 is SGHTA and CDR2 is FQGTGA. CDR3 bases: TGTGCCAGCAGCTTTACAGGGGGCGAGGGTGAAGCTTTCTTT. It translates to CASSFTGGEGEAFF.

The chain links TRBV4-2 to TRBJ2-1; 14 bases agree with TRBD2. V shed 5 bases, J shed 12 bases, and the junction held 9 bases outside the gene matches. The germline CDR1 and CDR2 sequences are LGHNA and YNFKEQ. The CDR3 contains 15 residues. CDR3 amino acids: CASSAPGLAGDGQFF. The CDR3 region has the DNA TGTGCCAGCAGCGCACCGGGACTAGCGGGAGATGGGCAGTTCTTC.

V usage is TRBV5-8 and J usage is TRBJ1-6; no clear D gene. Germline loops: CDR1 SGHTS, CDR2 YDEGEE. Trimming shortened V by 5 bases and J by 10 bases, and 13 bases separated the two germline ends. This CDR3 has 13 residues. The CDR3 spells CASRRGFRSPLHF. As DNA, the CDR3 is TGTGCCAGCAGGCGAGGCTTTCGGTCACCCCTCCACTTT.

V and J are TRBV18 and TRBJ2-1, with D tentatively TRBD2 (5 bases). V was cut by 3 bases and J by 0 bases, with 12 bases left in between. This CDR3 region has 16 residues. CDR1 is KGHSH and CDR2 is LQKENI in the germline V gene. CDR3 nucleotide sequence: TGTGCCAGCTCACCCCTAGCCTCGGTCTCCTACAATGAGCAGTTCTTC. Amino acids: CASSPLASVSYNEQFF. The full variable domain, with the rest looked up from reference TRBV18 and TRBJ2-1, is NAGVMQNPRHLVRRRGQEARLRCSPMKGHSHVYWYRQLPEEGLKFMVYLQKENIIDESGMPKERFSAEFPKEGPSILRIQQVVRGDSAAYFCASSPLASVSYNEQFFGPGTRLTVL.

This CDR3 is CASRFGQGGTEQYF. Here the CDR3 DNA reads TGCGCCAGCCGATTCGGACAGGGGGGCACCGAGCAGTACTTC. The rearrangement links TRBV5-1 to TRBJ2-7; 10 bases fit TRBD1. J was trimmed by 6 bases and V by 7 bases; bases with no gene match: 10. Germline V gene data show CDR1 as SGHRS and CDR2 as YFSETQ. The CDR3 is 14 amino acids. Full variable domain (rest looked up from reference TRBV5-1 and TRBJ2-7): KAGVTQTPRYLIKTRGQQVTLSCSPISGHRSVSWYQQTPGQGLQFLFEYFSETQRNKGNFPGRFSGRQFSNSRSEMNVSTLELGDSALYLCASRFGQGGTEQYFGPGTRLTVT.

V usage is TRBV12-3 or TRBV12-4 and J usage is TRBJ1-5; weak D call: TRBD1 (5 bases). The CDR3 totals 13 residues. The ends were cut back, 5 bases at V and 4 bases at J, with 9 bases in the middle. CDR3 sequence reads: CASSSQGNQPQHF. The CDR3, as DNA: TGTGCCAGCAGTAGTCAGGGAAATCAGCCCCAGCATTTT.

The chain employs TRBV3-1 (or the pseudogene TRBV3-2) and TRBJ2-4; 7 bases map to TRBD1. Germline CDR1 LGHDT, CDR2 YNNKEL (reference sequence). The CDR3 loop spans 12 amino acids. Trimming at V came to 6 bases and at J to 8 bases, leaving 4 bases not matched to a gene. CDR3 residues: CASRRTGDIQYF. The CDR3 DNA sequence: TGTGCCAGCAGACGAACAGGGGACATTCAGTACTTC.

The chain couples TRBV5-1 to TRBJ2-2; 14 positions match TRBD2. V shed 3 bases, J shed 6 bases, and the junction held 7 bases outside the gene matches. There are 17 residues in the CDR3. Germline CDR1 is SGHRS and CDR2 is YFSETQ. Here the CDR3 DNA reads TGCGCCAGCAGCTCTAGACTAGCGGGAGGGCCCCCCGGGGAGCTGTTTTTT. Translation gives CASSSRLAGGPPGELFF.

This rearrangement joins TRBV4-3 to TRBJ2-7; 10 nucleotides line up with TRBD2. V shed 0 bases and J 7 bases; nucleotides not matched to a gene: 9. The CDR3 consists of 16 residues. Germline CDR1 LGHNA, CDR2 YSLEER. The CDR3 region is CASSQDISGGAGEQYF. In DNA, the CDR3 is TGCGCCAGCAGCCAAGATATCAGCGGGGGGGCGGGAGAGCAGTACTTC.

This rearrangement joins TRBV7-2 to TRBJ2-2, with 11 bases lining up with TRBD1. V lost 3 bases, J lost 5 bases, and 11 bases stayed unmatched. The germline V gene has CDR1 SGHTA and CDR2 FQGNSA. CDR3 length: 18 residues. The CDR3 DNA is TGTGCCAGCAGCTTGGGTTTTCCGGGACAGGGGGTAACCGGGGAGCTGTTTTTT. Amino acid sequence: CASSLGFPGQGVTGELFF.

This chain connects TRBV30 to TRBJ2-7; D is ambiguous. This CDR3 is 12 amino acids long. V lost 0 bases, J lost 3 bases, and 6 bases lay in between. CDR1 and CDR2 from the germline V gene are GTSNPN and SVGIG (reference sequence). CDR3 region: CAWSVQFYEQYF. The CDR3 DNA reads TGTGCCTGGAGTGTACAATTCTACGAGCAGTACTTC.

This clone was detected only once. The gene calls are TRBV7-3 and TRBJ2-2; 7 nucleotides line up with TRBD1. The CDR3 spans 16 residues. Per the germline V gene, CDR1 is SGHTA and CDR2 is FQGTGA. Trimming took 5 bases from V and 1 from J; bases not matched to a gene: 7. In DNA form, the CDR3 reads TGTGCCAGCAGCCCCCAGGGGGTAAAGAACACCGGGGAGCTGTTTTTT. Translating gives CASSPQGVKNTGELFF.

The chain is built from TRBV4-3 and TRBJ1-2; D is ambiguous. Germline CDR1 reads LGHNA; CDR2 reads YSLEER. V dropped 4 bases and J dropped 4 bases, with 10 bases sitting between them. The CDR3 is 13 residues long. The CDR3 reads CASSPSFGYGYTF. CDR3 in DNA: TGCGCCAGCAGCCCCTCCTTCGGCTATGGCTACACCTTC.

The chain joins TRBV6-2 or TRBV6-3 to TRBJ1-3; 8 positions match TRBD1. Trimming at V came to 2 bases and at J to 7 bases, leaving 4 bases not matched to a gene. The CDR3 is made up of 14 amino acids. Germline assignment: CDR1 MNHEY and CDR2 SVGEGT. Here the CDR3 DNA reads TGTGCCAGCAGTTACGGGCAGGGGGCCAACACCATATATTTT. This codes for CASSYGQGANTIYF.

This chain links TRBV6-5 with TRBJ2-5; 9 positions match TRBD2. The V and J ends lost 7 bases and 4 bases, in that order; junction bases with no gene match: 7. This CDR3 comprises 14 residues. Per the germline V gene, CDR1 is MNHEY and CDR2 is SVGAGI. The CDR3 DNA reads as TGTGCCAGCAAACAGGGACTAGCCGTAGAGACCCAGTACTTC. It specifies CASKQGLAVETQYF.

J is TRBJ1-1 and V is TRBV30; D unresolved. The V end was cut by 4 bases, the J end by 0 bases, with 9 bases between. Germline-derived CDR1 and CDR2 are GTSNPN and SVGIG (reference sequence). The CDR3 consists of 13 residues. CDR3 residues: CAWTTGVNTEAFF. For the CDR3, the DNA is TGTGCCTGGACGACCGGGGTGAACACTGAAGCTTTCTTT.

This clone was recorded a few times. The V gene is TRBV7-2, the J gene TRBJ2-7; TRBD1 might be the D (5 bases). The CDR3 runs 13 residues. V dropped 5 bases and J dropped 1 base, with 9 bases sitting between them. Germline CDR1 reads SGHTA; CDR2 reads FQGNSA. The DNA of the CDR3 is TGTGCCAGCAGCCCCGACAGATCCTACGAGCAGTACTTC. Translated: CASSPDRSYEQYF.

In this sample, this clone turned up once. The gene calls are TRBV3-1 (or the pseudogene TRBV3-2) and TRBJ1-3; D gene uncertain. CDR3 length: 14 residues. V was cut by 2 bases and J by 0 bases, with 5 bases left in between. Germline CDR1 LGHDT, CDR2 YNNKEL (reference sequence). In nucleotides, the CDR3 is TGTGCCAGCAGCCAACTGAGCTCTGGAAACACCATATATTTT. It codes for CASSQLSSGNTIYF.

V and J are TRBV7-2 and TRBJ1-1, with D perhaps TRBD1 (6 bases). V was cut by 6 bases and J by 3 bases, with 17 bases left in between. There are 15 residues in the CDR3. CDR1 is SGHTA, CDR2 FQGNSA, per germline. The CDR3 is CASSRGGGADTEAFF. The CDR3 coding sequence is TGTGCCAGCAGTCGAGGGGGGGGCGCTGACACTGAAGCTTTCTTT.

V gene TRBV7-3 combines with J gene TRBJ2-2; possible D gene TRBD1, 6 bases. The CDR3 is made up of 14 amino acids. V was pared by 5 bases and J by 7 bases, with 14 bases between. Germline assignment: CDR1 SGHTA and CDR2 FQGTGA. In DNA, the CDR3 is TGTGCCAGCAGCCTTCAAGGGGGATTCGGGGAGCTGTTTTTT. Translated, it gives CASSLQGGFGELFF.

This chain joins TRBV5-5 and TRBJ1-4; weak D call: TRBD1 (6 bases). This CDR3 is 13 amino acids long. V was pared by 4 bases and J by 6 bases, with 10 bases between. Germline V gene sequence: CDR1 SGHKS, CDR2 YYEKEE (reference sequence). CDR3 in amino acids: CASSTQGDEKLFF. CDR3 sequence (DNA): TGTGCCAGCAGCACACAGGGCGATGAAAAACTGTTTTTT. The full variable domain, its missing parts supplied by reference TRBV5-5 and TRBJ1-4, is DAGVTQSPTHLIKTRGQQVTLRCSPISGHKSVSWYQQVLGQGPQFIFQYYEKEERGRGNFPDRFSARQFPNYSSELNVNALLLGDSALYLCASSTQGDEKLFFGSGTQLSVL.

The V and J genes are TRBV4-2 and TRBJ2-4; 15 bases are a match to TRBD2. Germline lookup yields CDR1 LGHNA and CDR2 YNFKEQ. This CDR3 has 20 residues. V shed 1 base, J shed 0 bases, and the junction held 7 bases outside the gene matches. The DNA of the CDR3 is TGTGCCAGCAGCCAAGTCGGGGGACTAGCGGGGGGTCTAGCCAAAAACATTCAGTACTTC. It specifies CASSQVGGLAGGLAKNIQYF.